This T cell receptor beta chain was found in a study of shared clonotypes between healthy human individuals (dated by TCRdb to about 2020). Study-wide context: Three men and a couple of women, aged 18 to 49 years, made up the cohort. Blood TCR repertoires of five healthy adults were deeply sequenced to estimate repertoire size and the extent of clonotype sharing between individuals. To increase sequencing depth and limit assay-specific biases, different laboratories used diverse techniques to prepare libraries and sequence TCR repertoires. Leukapheresis yielded between about 0.94 and 9.5 billion PBMCs per donor.

As for this clone: Its cognate antigen has yet to be identified. No base-level quality is on record; no much larger clone is a single base apart. Different DNA sequences within this sample yield the same CDR3.

Points the paper makes about the study in general: Only blood was sampled, and tissue TCR repertoires likely differ from those in blood. Based on pairwise subsampling, the degree of clonotype sharing among donors was expected to be affected by sequencing depth. Because the study included a small number of donors, the genetic and exposure-history diversity represented was limited.

Relative to germline, V is 3 bases shorter and J is 3 bases shorter, with 6 bases between their ends. CDR1 and CDR2 are read off the germline V gene (reference sequence) as DFQATT and SNEGSKA. Including the terminal cysteine and phenylalanine, the CDR3 comprises 11 residues. The kept DNA is CDR3 alone, 33 bases in frame from the first base. Donors were healthy HIV-negative adults with no recently reported acute infections or vaccinations. All donors were Caucasian adults living in Nashville, Tennessee, USA. For unsorted samples, around 90 million PBMCs were counted, and genomic DNA was extracted using the QIAamp DNA Blood Mini kit. After blood collection by leukapheresis, PBMCs were isolated using Ficoll-Histopaque density gradient centrifugation and then cryopreserved in the vapor phase of liquid nitrogen. Using the deep immunoSEQ assay, TCR CDR3 regions were amplified from genomic DNA by multiplex PCR. Extracted genomic DNA from each cell subset was distributed evenly across all wells of several immunoSEQ 96-well plates, and each plate was treated as a replicate. For unsorted PBMC, about 300 ng genomic DNA, equal to tens of thousands of T cell genomes, was loaded into each replicate PCR. Ten immunoSEQ deep assay plates were used to sequence the unsorted PBMC genomic DNA. Purified libraries were measured with a Qubit 3.0 fluorometer, size-checked on a Bioanalyzer 2100, and measured again with the KAPA Library Quantification kit. A separate single-read 150-cycle Illumina NextSeq 550 flow cell was used to sequence each immunoSEQ 96-well plate. Under the source paper's analysis protocol: Because only junctional sequences without quality scores were contained in the immunoSEQ output, filtering matching that applied to full-length reads could not be performed. Sequences were annotated with PyIR, a Python wrapper for IgBLAST v1.9, and V/J genes and CDR3 were assigned using IMGT germline references. Reads were filtered out if the reads had weak V/J assignments (E-value above 1e-6), no CDR3, stop codons, out-of-frame junctions, or ambiguous translated residues. V3J clonotypes were defined as sequences sharing an identical inferred V gene, J gene, and CDR3 amino acid sequence. Percentage overlap between repertoires was calculated by dividing the number of shared unique clonotypes by the size of the smaller repertoire. Repertoire richness was assessed with RTK rarefaction, the Chao1 estimator, and Recon v2.1 estimates of unobserved clonotypes. In TCRdb, the immuneACCESS table is reduced to in-frame sequences with V and J assigned. These tables do not hold every clone; where another copy was compared, an unresolved V gene accounts for under half, and the others remain unexplained. From that table come the V and J calls and clone size; the DNA was used to work out D and trimming. Recorded for this sample are hundreds of thousands of clones; around 77% of them occurred a single time. Around 13% of the sample goes to the ten largest clones.

The TCR sequence derives from a woman aged 40 to 49 in good health. Some clones in this sample may be carry-over from other donors' samples. Sequencing was performed on PBMCs. The chain was built from TRBV20-1 and TRBJ2-7, with the identity of the D gene unclear. In nucleotides, the sequence is TGCAGTGCTAGCCCCGACTACGAGCAGTACTTC. It specifies CSASPDYEQYF.